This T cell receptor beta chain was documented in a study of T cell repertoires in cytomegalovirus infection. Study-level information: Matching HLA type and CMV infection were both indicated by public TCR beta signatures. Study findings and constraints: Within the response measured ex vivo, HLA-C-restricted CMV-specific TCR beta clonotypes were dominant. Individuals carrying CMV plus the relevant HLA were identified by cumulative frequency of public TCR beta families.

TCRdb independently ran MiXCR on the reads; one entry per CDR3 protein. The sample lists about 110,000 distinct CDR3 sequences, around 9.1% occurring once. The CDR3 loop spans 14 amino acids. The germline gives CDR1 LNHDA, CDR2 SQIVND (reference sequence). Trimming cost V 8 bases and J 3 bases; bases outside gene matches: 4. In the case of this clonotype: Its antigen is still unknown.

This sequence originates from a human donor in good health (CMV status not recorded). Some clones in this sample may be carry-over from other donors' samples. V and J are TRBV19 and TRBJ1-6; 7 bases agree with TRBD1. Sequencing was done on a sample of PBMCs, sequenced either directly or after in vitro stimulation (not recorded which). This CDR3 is CASRDSNYNSPLHF. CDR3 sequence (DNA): TGTGCCAGTCGGGACAGCAACTATAATTCACCCCTCCACTTT.